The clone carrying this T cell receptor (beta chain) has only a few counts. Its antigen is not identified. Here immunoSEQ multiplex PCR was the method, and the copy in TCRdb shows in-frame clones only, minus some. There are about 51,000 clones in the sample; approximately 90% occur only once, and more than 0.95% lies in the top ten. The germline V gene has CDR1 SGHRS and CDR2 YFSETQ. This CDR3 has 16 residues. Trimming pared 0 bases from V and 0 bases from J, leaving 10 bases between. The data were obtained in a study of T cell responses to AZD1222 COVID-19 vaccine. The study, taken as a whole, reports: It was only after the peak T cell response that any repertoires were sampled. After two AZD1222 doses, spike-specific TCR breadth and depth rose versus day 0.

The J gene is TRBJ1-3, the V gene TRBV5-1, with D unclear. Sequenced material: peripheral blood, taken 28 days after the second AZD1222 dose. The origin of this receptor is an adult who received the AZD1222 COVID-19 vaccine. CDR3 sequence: CASSLAGSYSGNTIYF. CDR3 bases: TGCGCCAGCAGCTTGGCCGGATCCTACTCTGGAAACACCATATATTTT.